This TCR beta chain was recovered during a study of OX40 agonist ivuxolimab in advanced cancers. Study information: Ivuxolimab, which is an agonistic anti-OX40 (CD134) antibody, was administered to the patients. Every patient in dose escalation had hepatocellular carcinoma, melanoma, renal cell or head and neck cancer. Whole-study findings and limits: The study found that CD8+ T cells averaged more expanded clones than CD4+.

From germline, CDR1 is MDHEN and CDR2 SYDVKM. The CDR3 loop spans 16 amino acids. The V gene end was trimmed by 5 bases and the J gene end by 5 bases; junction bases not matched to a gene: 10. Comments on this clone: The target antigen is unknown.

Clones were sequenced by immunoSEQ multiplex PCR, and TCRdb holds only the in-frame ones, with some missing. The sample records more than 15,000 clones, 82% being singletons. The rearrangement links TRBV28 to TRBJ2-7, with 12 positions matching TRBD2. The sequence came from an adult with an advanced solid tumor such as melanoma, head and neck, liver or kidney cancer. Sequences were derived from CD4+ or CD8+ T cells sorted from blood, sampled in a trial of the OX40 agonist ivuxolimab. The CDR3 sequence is CASSPSLAGGAHEQYF. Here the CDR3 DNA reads TGTGCCAGCAGTCCGTCGCTAGCGGGAGGGGCCCACGAGCAGTACTTC.